These 17 T cell receptor beta chains came from one sample sequenced in a study of prognosis after radiotherapy for stage I lung cancer. Two-round multiplex PCR amplified TCR beta CDR3 from genomic DNA. Gene-specific primers for each TRBV and TRBJ gene drove first-round PCR. Using its own MiXCR run on the multiplex PCR reads, TCRdb lists one record per CDR3 protein. This sample has over 45,000 distinct CDR3 sequences; roughly 29% occur once, and the top ten carry around 8%. Sequenced material: PBMCs, taken before or after stereotactic body radiation therapy (not recorded which). Receptors were obtained from a donor over 45 with non-small cell lung cancer.

This clonotype was seen ten or more times. This CDR3 reads CSAFRDRGRYGYTF. The CDR3 DNA follows: TGCAGTGCTTTCCGGGACAGGGGTCGGTATGGCTACACCTTC. This chain connects TRBV20-1 to TRBJ1-2; 10 nucleotides line up with TRBD1. The trim removed 5 bases at V and 5 bases at J, leaving 8 bases unmatched. The CDR3 loop spans 14 amino acids. Germline assignment: CDR1 DFQATT and CDR2 SNEGSKA (reference sequence).

To note about this clonotype: A much more abundant neighbour one base away suggests this may be a read error. The chain recombines TRBV5-5 with TRBJ2-7; D gene uncertain. Trimming took 0 bases from V and 3 from J, leaving 13 bases between them. The CDR3 loop spans 15 amino acids. Germline V gene data show CDR1 as SGHKS and CDR2 as YYEKEE (reference sequence). The CDR3: CASSLGPVHNYEQYF. The CDR3 DNA follows: TGTGCCAGCAGCTTGGGCCCGGTACACAACTACGAGCAGTACTTC. The entire variable domain, with the rest obtained from reference TRBV5-5 and TRBJ2-7, is as follows: DAGVTQSPTHLIKTRGQQVTLRCSPISGHKSVSWYQQVLGQGPQFIFQYYEKEERGRGNFPDRFSARQFPNYSSELNVNALLLGDSALYLCASSLGPVHNYEQYFGPGTRLTVT.

Regarding this clonotype: A far more abundant clone sits one base away, making this likely a read error. The chain joins TRBV2 to TRBJ2-1; 9 bases are a match to TRBD1. Trimming took 7 bases from V and 7 from J; bases not matched to a gene: 11. The CDR3 runs to 15 residues. In germline, CDR1 is SNHLY, CDR2 FYNNEI. This chain's CDR3 is CASNDFHRGLNEQFF. Written as DNA, the CDR3 is TGTGCCAGCAACGATTTCCACAGGGGGCTAAATGAGCAGTTCTTC.

This clonotype was recorded a few times. It may be a read error: a sequence one base away is much more abundant. J is TRBJ2-7 and V is TRBV6-5; possible D gene TRBD2, 6 bases. CDR3 length: 14 amino acids. V lost 0 bases and J lost 7, with 13 bases in between. The germline CDR1 and CDR2 sequences are MNHEY and SVGAGI. The CDR3 loop reads CASSYSSRGWEQYF. CDR3 DNA: TGTGCCAGCAGTTACTCTAGTCGGGGGTGGGAGCAGTACTTC.

Points on this clonotype: A single base separates this from a much larger clone, so it may be a read error. This chain uses TRBV6-2 or TRBV6-3 with TRBJ1-5; D uncertain. CDR3 length: 15 residues. Germline V gene sequence: CDR1 MNHEY, CDR2 SVGEGT. CDR3 sequence reads: CASSSGDVSNKPQHF. CDR3 in DNA: TGTGCCAGCAGTTCCGGGGATGTTAGCAATAAGCCCCAGCATTTT.

This clonotype was seen at least ten times. The rearrangement uses TRBV5-5 and TRBJ1-1; D gene unclear. CDR1 is SGHKS, CDR2 YYEKEE, per germline (reference sequence). This CDR3 is 14 amino acids long. With 0 bases removed from V and 7 bases from J, the gap between germline ends came to 13 bases. The CDR3 DNA reads TGTGCCAGCAGCTTGGTGACTGGACGGATTGAAGCTTTCTTT. Residues: CASSLVTGRIEAFF. Drawing the rest from reference TRBV5-5 and TRBJ1-1, the complete variable domain is DAGVTQSPTHLIKTRGQQVTLRCSPISGHKSVSWYQQVLGQGPQFIFQYYEKEERGRGNFPDRFSARQFPNYSSELNVNALLLGDSALYLCASSLVTGRIEAFFGQGTRLTVV.

Concerning this clonotype itself: With only one base between it and a far larger clone, this is likely a read error. The chain carries TRBV6-5 and TRBJ2-6; D is unresolved. The CDR3 contains 13 residues. CDR1 is MNHEY, CDR2 SVGAGI, per germline. The V end lost 8 bases, the J end lost 6 bases, and 11 bases lay between the germline ends. Here the CDR3 reads CASWGTVANVLTF. The CDR3 DNA follows: TGTGCCAGCTGGGGAACTGTGGCCAACGTCCTGACTTTC.

The V call is TRBV20-1, the J call TRBJ1-1, with a weak D call TRBD1 (5 bases). CDR3 length: 14 amino acids. Between the trimmed V and J ends, which lost 0 bases and 4 bases, there was a span of 12 bases. In germline, CDR1 is DFQATT, CDR2 SNEGSKA (reference sequence). CDR3 bases: TGCAGTGCTAGAGACACAGATAGGGGCACTGAAGCTTTCTTT. The encoded protein is CSARDTDRGTEAFF.

This clonotype was seen repeatedly, ten times or more. This chain connects TRBV6-1 to TRBJ1-2; a possible D gene is TRBD1 (5 bases). Looked up from germline, CDR1 is MNHNS and CDR2 is SASEGT. Deletions cut 0 bases from V and 6 bases from J, with 8 bases between. The CDR3 has 13 amino acids. The CDR3 here is CASSEAWGNGYTF. The CDR3 DNA is TGTGCCAGCAGTGAAGCGTGGGGGAATGGCTACACCTTC.

The chain carries TRBV5-8 and TRBJ1-5; 9 bases fit TRBD1. Per germline, CDR1 SGHTS and CDR2 YDEGEE. The length of the CDR3 is 16 residues. Trimming removed 1 base from V and 7 bases from J; junction bases left unmatched: 9. CDR3 amino acids: CASSLFWTGEDQPQHF. Here the CDR3 DNA reads TGTGCCAGCAGCTTGTTTTGGACAGGGGAGGACCAGCCCCAGCATTTT.

About this clonotype: It is likely a read error: a sequence one base away is far more abundant. The chain joins TRBV6-2 or TRBV6-3 to TRBJ1-1; weak D call: TRBD1 (5 bases). Germline lookup yields CDR1 MNHEY and CDR2 SVGEGT. The CDR3 length is 15 residues. The ends were cut back, 9 bases at V and 2 bases at J, with 19 bases in the middle. The CDR3 spells CASTPTGGCNTEAFF. CDR3 sequence (DNA): TGTGCCAGTACTCCCACAGGAGGATGCAACACTGAAGCTTTCTTT.

This clonotype was detected many times. V gene TRBV4-3 combines with J gene TRBJ1-2, with D unresolved. This CDR3 is built from 16 residues. V was cut by 1 base and J by 7 bases, with 19 bases left in between. Per the germline V gene, CDR1 is LGHNA and CDR2 is YSLEER. DNA for the CDR3: TGCGCCAGCAGCCAAGTTGTAGGGAGAGACCTATCTGGCTACACCTTC. Translated, it gives CASSQVVGRDLSGYTF.

This clonotype was counted at least ten times. V is TRBV30 and J is TRBJ2-5, with 10 bases that match TRBD2. Per the germline V gene, CDR1 is GTSNPN and CDR2 is SVGIG (reference sequence). CDR3 length: 15 residues. V was clipped by 0 bases and J by 1 base; unmatched bases: 2. In DNA form, the CDR3 reads TGTGCCTGGAGTGTTACTAGCGGGGTCCAAGAGACCCAGTACTTC. Protein product: CAWSVTSGVQETQYF.

This clonotype was detected ten times or more. The chain carries TRBV20-1 and TRBJ2-3; D is perhaps TRBD1 or TRBD2 (5 bases each). Between the trimmed V and J ends, which lost 0 bases and 4 bases, there was a span of 17 bases. Germline loops: CDR1 DFQATT, CDR2 SNEGSKA (reference sequence). The CDR3 extends over 16 amino acids. CDR3: CSARDPSGGFADTQYF. CDR3 DNA sequence: TGCAGTGCTAGAGACCCAAGTGGGGGTTTCGCAGATACGCAGTATTTT.

This clonotype has at least ten counts. J is TRBJ1-2 and V is TRBV2, with 7 bases identical to TRBD1. V shed 7 bases, J shed 0 bases, and the junction held 5 bases outside the gene matches. CDR3 length: 14 amino acids. Germline V gene data show CDR1 as SNHLY and CDR2 as FYNNEI. In DNA, the CDR3 is TGTGCCAGCACAGGGGGAAAGTCTAACTATGGCTACACCTTC. It translates to CASTGGKSNYGYTF.

The table lists this clonotype with many counts. J is TRBJ2-3 and V is TRBV7-2; D possibly matches TRBD1 or TRBD2 (7 bases each). The germline V and J ends were trimmed by 4 bases and 5 bases, with 16 bases remaining between them. This CDR3 comprises 15 residues. Germline V CDR1 and CDR2: SGHTA, FQGNSA. The CDR3 DNA is TGTGCCAGCAGCTCATACAGGGGAGGGGGAGATACGCAGTATTTT. The encoded protein is CASSSYRGGGDTQYF.

This clonotype showed up many times. This could be a read error, since a much larger clone is one nucleotide away. V and J are TRBV11-2 and TRBJ1-6, with D perhaps matching TRBD1 (6 bases). This CDR3 is built from 17 residues. Germline CDR1 SGHAT, CDR2 FQNNGV. V dropped 6 bases and J dropped 9 bases, with 24 bases sitting between them. In nucleotides, the CDR3 is TGTGCCAGCAGACGACTTGCGGGGGCCCCAAATAGTTCACCCCTCCACTTT. Translation gives CASRRLAGAPNSSPLHF.